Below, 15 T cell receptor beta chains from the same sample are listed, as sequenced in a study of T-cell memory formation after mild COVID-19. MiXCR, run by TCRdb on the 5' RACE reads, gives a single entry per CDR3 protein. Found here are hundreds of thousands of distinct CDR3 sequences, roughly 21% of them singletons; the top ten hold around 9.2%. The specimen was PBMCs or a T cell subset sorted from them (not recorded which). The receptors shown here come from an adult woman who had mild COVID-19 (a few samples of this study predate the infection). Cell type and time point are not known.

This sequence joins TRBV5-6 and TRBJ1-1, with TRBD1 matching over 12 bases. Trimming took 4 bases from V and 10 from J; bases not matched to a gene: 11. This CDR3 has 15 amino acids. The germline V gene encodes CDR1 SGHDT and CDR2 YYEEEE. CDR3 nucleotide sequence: TGTGCCAGCAGCCATTCCGGGACAGGGGGCCACGGAGCTTTCTTT. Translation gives CASSHSGTGGHGAFF.

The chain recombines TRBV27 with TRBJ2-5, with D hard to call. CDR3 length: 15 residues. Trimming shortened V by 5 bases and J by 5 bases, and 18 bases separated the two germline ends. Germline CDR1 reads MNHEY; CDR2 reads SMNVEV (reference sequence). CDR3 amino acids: CASSPSLRASETQYF. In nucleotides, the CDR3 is TGTGCCAGCAGTCCCTCACTCCGAGCCAGCGAGACCCAGTACTTC.

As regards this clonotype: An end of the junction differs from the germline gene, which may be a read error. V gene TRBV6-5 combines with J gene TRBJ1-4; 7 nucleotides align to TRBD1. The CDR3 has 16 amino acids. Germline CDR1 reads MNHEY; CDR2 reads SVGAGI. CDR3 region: CASTYHRGTTNEKLFF. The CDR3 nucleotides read TGTGCCAGCACTTACCACAGGGGAACGACTAATGAAAAACTGTTTTTT.

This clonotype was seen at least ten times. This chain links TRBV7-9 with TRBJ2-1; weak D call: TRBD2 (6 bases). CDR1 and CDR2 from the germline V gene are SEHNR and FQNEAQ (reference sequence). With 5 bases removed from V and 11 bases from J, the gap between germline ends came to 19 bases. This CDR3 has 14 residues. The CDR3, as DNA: TGTGCCAGCAGCCCCTGGGACTCTTCCTTACAGCAGTTCTTC. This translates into CASSPWDSSLQQFF.

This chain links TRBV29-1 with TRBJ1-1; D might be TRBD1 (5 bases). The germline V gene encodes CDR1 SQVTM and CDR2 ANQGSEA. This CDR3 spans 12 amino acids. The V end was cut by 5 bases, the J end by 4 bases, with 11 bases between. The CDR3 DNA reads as TGCAGCGTTCATTTGGGGACCACTGAAGCTTTCTTT. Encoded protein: CSVHLGTTEAFF.

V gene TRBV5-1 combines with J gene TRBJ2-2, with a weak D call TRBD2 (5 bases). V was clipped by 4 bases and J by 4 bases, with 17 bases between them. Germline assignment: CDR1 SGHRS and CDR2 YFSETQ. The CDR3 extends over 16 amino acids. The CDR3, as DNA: TGCGCCAGCAGCCGTACCCCCTTCGGAGGCACCGGGGAGCTGTTTTTT. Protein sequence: CASSRTPFGGTGELFF.

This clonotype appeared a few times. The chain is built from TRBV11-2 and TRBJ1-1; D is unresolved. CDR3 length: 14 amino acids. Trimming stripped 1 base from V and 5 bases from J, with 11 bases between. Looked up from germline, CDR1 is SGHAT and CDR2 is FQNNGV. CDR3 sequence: CASSLAPGGTEAFF. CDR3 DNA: TGTGCCAGCAGCTTAGCCCCCGGTGGGACTGAAGCTTTCTTT.

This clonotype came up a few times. DNA of the CDR3: TGCAGTGCTAGAGAAGGGCCTAGCGCTCAATGGGCCCAGTACTTC. This sequence encodes CSAREGPSAQWAQYF. This sequence joins TRBV20-1 and TRBJ2-5; TRBD2 is a possible D gene (6 bases). Germline loops: CDR1 DFQATT, CDR2 SNEGSKA (reference sequence). V was shortened by 0 bases and J by 9 bases, with 20 bases between the two germline ends. This CDR3 is 15 amino acids long.

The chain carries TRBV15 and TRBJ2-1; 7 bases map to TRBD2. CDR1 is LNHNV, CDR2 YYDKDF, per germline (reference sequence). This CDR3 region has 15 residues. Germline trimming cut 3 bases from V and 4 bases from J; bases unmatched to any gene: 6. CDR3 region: CATSRGGDYYNEQFF. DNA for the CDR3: TGTGCCACCAGCAGGGGGGGGGACTATTACAATGAGCAGTTCTTC.

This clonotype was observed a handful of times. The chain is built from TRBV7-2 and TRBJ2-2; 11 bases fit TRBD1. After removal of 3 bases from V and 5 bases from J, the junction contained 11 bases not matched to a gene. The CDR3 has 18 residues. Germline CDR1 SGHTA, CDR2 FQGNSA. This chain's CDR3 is CASSFSFGQGAKTGELFF. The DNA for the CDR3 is TGTGCCAGCAGCTTTAGCTTTGGACAGGGGGCAAAAACCGGGGAGCTGTTTTTT.

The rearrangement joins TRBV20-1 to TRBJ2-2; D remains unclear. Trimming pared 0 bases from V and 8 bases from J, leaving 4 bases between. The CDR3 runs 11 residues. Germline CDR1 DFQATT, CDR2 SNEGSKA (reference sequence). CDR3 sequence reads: CSARDRGELFF. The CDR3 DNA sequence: TGCAGTGCTAGAGATCGTGGGGAGCTGTTTTTT.

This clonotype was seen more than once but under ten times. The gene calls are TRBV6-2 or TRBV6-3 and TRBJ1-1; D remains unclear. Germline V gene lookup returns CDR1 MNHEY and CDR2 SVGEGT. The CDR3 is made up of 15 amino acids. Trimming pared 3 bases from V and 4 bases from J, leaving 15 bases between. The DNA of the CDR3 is TGTGCCAGCAGTTATAGCAGGTTTAGAAGCACTGAAGCTTTCTTT. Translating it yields CASSYSRFRSTEAFF.

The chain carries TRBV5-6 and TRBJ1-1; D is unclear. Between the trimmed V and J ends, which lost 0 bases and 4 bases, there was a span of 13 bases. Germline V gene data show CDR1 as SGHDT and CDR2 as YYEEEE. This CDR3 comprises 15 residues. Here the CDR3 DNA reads TGTGCCAGCAGCTTGGCTCCACGAAAGAGCACTGAAGCTTTCTTT. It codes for CASSLAPRKSTEAFF.

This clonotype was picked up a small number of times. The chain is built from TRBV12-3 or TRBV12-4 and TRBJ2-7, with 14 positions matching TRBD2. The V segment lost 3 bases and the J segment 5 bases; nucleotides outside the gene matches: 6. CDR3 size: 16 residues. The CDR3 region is CASSFLWTSGRHEQYF. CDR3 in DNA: TGTGCCAGCAGTTTCCTGTGGACTAGCGGGAGGCACGAGCAGTACTTC.

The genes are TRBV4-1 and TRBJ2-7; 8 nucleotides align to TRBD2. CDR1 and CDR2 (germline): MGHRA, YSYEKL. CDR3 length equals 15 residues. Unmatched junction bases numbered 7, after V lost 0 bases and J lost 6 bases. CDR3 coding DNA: TGCGCCAGCAGCCAAGAGAGTGGCGGGGGGCTCGAGCAGTACTTC. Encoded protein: CASSQESGGGLEQYF.